This T cell receptor beta chain was observed in a study of blood T cell repertoires in COVID-19. Here immunoSEQ multiplex PCR was the method, and the copy in TCRdb shows in-frame clones only, minus some. The sample records 400,000 or so clones, around 87% being singletons. The CDR3 has 12 residues. The junction had 2 bases not matched to a gene; V was cut back by 7 bases and J by 2 bases. This chain uses TRBV12-3 or TRBV12-4 with TRBJ2-7; 7 bases are a match to TRBD1. The sequence derives from a man aged 25-40 years who had recovered from COVID-19. Sequencing was done on a sample of PBMCs or T cells enriched from blood (not recorded which). The CDR3 DNA reads as TGTGCCAGCAACAGGGGAACCTACGAGCAGTACTTC. Translated, it gives CASNRGTYEQYF.